The clone carrying this T cell receptor beta chain was counted a single time. Its antigen is as yet unknown. A much larger clone sits a single nucleotide away, making a read error possible. The germline V gene has CDR1 MNHEY and CDR2 SVGEGT. This CDR3 is built from 13 residues. V lost 4 bases and J 10 bases, leaving 16 bases between the germline ends. TCRdb re-analysed the RT-PCR reads in MiXCR, keeping a single row per CDR3 protein. The sample holds 590,000 or so distinct CDR3 sequences, 12% to 15% seen once. This sample stems from a study of response to subunit inactivated influenza vaccine. Findings and caveats of the study: Seasonal influenza vaccination, on each occasion, was suggested by the authors to recruit few new T cells.

The sequence was collected from a man between 50 and 59 years old who received an inactivated influenza vaccine. The chain has TRBV6-2 or TRBV6-3 and TRBJ1-1, with D unclear. The source was PBMCs from blood, collected less than 15 days before vaccination. The CDR3 reads CASSFYGPGGAFF. CDR3 nucleotides: TGTGCCAGCAGTTTCTACGGGCCCGGTGGAGCTTTCTTT.